This T cell receptor (beta chain) was identified in a study of blood T cell repertoires in COVID-19. Study background: Sites in the United States, Italy and Spain provided acute and convalescent COVID-19 samples. Sources were T cells, B-cell-depleted T cells, or PBMCs; the material itself was cDNA or gDNA.

In the source study's methods: Amplified reference gene primers provided the basis for estimating nucleated cell counts. Produced via immunoSEQ multiplex PCR; TCRdb's table is partial and in-frame only. V and J calls and clone size are given by that table; D and trimming were obtained from the DNA. The sample records around 380,000 clones, approximately 77% being singletons. Per the germline V gene, CDR1 is SGHAT and CDR2 is FQNNGV. The CDR3 is 17 amino acids. The trim removed 4 bases at V and 2 bases at J, leaving 14 bases unmatched. The clonotype was recovered from a human donor with acute or convalescent COVID-19. The donor label of this sample is uncertain. This chain links TRBV11-2 with TRBJ2-7, with 7 bases identical to TRBD1. What was sequenced was peripheral blood. The CDR3 DNA sequence: TGTGCCAGCAGCTCTGTTCGAGGCGGACAGGCCGCCTACGAGCAGTACTTC. Protein product: CASSSVRGGQAAYEQYF.